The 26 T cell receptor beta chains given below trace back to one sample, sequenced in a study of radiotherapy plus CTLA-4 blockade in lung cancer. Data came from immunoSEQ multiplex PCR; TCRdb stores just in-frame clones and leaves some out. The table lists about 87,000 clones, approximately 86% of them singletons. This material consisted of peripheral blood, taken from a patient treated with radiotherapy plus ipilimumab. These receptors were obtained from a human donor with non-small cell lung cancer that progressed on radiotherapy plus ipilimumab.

Written as DNA, the CDR3 is TGTGCCAGCAGTGAACCGGCCCGGTATGGCTACACCTTC. Its translation: CASSEPARYGYTF. The gene calls are TRBV2 and TRBJ1-2; D not resolved. CDR3 length: 13 amino acids. Germline assignment: CDR1 SNHLY and CDR2 FYNNEI. V gave up 2 bases and J gave up 5 bases, with 9 bases separating them.

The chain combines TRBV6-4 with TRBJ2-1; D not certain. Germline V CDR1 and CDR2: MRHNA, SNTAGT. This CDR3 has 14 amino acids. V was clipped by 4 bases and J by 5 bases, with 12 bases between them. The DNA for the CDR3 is TGTGCCAGCAGTGGGGCATTAGGTAACAATGAGCAGTTCTTC. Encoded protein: CASSGALGNNEQFF.

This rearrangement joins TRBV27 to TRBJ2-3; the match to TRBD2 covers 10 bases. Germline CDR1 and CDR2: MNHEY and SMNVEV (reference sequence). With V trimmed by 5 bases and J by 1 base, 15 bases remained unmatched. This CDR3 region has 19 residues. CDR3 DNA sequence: TGTGCCAGCAGTACGAGACTAGCGGGTTCCTCGGGGGGCACAGATACGCAGTATTTT. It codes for CASSTRLAGSSGGTDTQYF.

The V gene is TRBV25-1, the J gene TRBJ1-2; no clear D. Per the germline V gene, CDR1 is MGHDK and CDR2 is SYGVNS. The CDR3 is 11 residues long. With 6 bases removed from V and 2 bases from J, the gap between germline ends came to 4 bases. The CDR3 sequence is CASRDNYGYTF. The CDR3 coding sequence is TGTGCCAGCAGGGACAACTATGGCTACACCTTC.

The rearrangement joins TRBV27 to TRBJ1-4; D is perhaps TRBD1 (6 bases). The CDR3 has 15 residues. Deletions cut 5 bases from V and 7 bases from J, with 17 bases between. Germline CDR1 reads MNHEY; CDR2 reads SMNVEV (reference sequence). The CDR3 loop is CASSRGGAGGEKLFF. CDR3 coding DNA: TGTGCCAGCAGTCGAGGGGGGGCGGGGGGTGAAAAACTGTTTTTT. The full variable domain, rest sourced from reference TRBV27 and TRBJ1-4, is EAQVTQNPRYLITVTGKKLTVTCSQNMNHEYMSWYRQDPGLGLRQIYYSMNVEVTDKGDVPEGYKVSRKEKRNFPLILESPSPNQTSLYFCASSRGGAGGEKLFFGSGTQLSVL.

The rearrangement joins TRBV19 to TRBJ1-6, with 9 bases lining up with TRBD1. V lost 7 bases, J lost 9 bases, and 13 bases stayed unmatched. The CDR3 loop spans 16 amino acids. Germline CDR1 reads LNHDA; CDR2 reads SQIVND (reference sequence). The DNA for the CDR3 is TGTGCCAGTACCTCCCGGGGACAGGGTAGAACTTCACCCCTCCACTTT. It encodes CASTSRGQGRTSPLHF.

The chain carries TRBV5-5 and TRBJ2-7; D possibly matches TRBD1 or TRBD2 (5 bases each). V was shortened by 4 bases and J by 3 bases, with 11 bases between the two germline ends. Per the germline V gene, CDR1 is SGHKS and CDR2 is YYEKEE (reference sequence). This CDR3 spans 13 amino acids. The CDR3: CASSPGPHYEQYF. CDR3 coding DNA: TGTGCCAGCAGCCCGGGACCTCACTACGAGCAGTACTTC.

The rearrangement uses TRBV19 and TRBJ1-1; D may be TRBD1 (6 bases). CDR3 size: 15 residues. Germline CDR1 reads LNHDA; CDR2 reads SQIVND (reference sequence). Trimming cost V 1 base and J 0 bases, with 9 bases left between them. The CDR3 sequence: CASSIVTGMNTEAFF. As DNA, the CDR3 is TGTGCCAGTAGTATAGTTACAGGGATGAACACTGAAGCTTTCTTT.

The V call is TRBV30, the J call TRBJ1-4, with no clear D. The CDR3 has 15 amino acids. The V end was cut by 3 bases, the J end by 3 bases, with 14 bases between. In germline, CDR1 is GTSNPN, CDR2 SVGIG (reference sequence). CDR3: CAWSQRAGPNEKLFF. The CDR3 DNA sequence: TGTGCCTGGAGCCAAAGAGCAGGTCCTAATGAAAAACTGTTTTTT.

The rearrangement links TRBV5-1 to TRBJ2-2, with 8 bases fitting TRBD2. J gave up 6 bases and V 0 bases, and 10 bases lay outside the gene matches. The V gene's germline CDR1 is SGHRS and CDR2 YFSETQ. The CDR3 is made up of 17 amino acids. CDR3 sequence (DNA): TGCGCCAGCAGCTTGGGGACTAGCCTGGTGGGTTCCGGGGAGCTGTTTTTT. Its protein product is CASSLGTSLVGSGELFF.

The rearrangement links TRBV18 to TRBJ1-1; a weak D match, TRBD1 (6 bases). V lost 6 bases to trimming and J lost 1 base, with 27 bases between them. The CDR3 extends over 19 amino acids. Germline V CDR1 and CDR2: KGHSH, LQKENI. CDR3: CASSPLLGGRSGSNTEAFF. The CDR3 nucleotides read TGTGCCAGCTCCCCTTTATTAGGGGGGAGATCGGGGTCGAACACTGAAGCTTTCTTT.

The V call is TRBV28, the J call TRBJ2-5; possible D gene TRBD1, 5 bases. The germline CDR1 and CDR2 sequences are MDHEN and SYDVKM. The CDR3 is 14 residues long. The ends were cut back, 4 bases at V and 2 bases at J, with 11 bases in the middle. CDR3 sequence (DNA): TGTGCCAGCAGTTCAGGGCCCTCACAAGAGACCCAGTACTTC. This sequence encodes CASSSGPSQETQYF. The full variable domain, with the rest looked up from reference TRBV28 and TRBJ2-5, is DVKVTQSSRYLVKRTGEKVFLECVQDMDHENMFWYRQDPGLGLRLIYFSYDVKMKEKGDIPEGYSVSREKKERFSLILESASTNQTSMYLCASSSGPSQETQYFGPGTRLLVL.

The CDR3 sequence is CASSYRGYPYGYTF. DNA of the CDR3: TGTGCCAGCAGTTACCGGGGGTACCCCTATGGCTACACCTTC. The chain employs TRBV6-5 and TRBJ1-2; possible D gene TRBD1, 5 bases. This CDR3 contains 14 residues. Germline CDR1 reads MNHEY; CDR2 reads SVGAGI. V was cut by 2 bases and J by 4 bases, with 11 bases left in between.

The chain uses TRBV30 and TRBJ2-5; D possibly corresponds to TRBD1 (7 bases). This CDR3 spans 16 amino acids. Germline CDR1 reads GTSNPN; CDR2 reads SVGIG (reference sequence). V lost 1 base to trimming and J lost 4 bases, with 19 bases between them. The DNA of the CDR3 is TGTGCCTGGAGTGGCGGGGTACAGGGGTATTTAGAGACCCAGTACTTC. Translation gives CAWSGGVQGYLETQYF.

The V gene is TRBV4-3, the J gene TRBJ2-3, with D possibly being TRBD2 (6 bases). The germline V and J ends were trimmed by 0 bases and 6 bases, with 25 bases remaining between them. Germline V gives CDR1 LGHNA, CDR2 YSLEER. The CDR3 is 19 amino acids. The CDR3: CASSQDRLGGLPGVDTQYF. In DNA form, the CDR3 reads TGCGCCAGCAGCCAAGATAGGCTTGGAGGGCTCCCGGGGGTGGATACGCAGTATTTT.

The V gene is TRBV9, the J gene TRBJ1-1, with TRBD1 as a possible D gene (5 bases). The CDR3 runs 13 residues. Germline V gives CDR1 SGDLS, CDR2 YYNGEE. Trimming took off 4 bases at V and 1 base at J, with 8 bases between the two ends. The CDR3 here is CASSLTGNTEAFF. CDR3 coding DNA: TGTGCCAGCAGCCTTACAGGGAACACTGAAGCTTTCTTT.

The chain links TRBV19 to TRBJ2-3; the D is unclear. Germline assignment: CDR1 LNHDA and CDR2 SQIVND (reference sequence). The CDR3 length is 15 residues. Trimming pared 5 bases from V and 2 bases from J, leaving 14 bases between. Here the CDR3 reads CASSPMPGLTDTQYF. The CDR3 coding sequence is TGTGCCAGTAGTCCCATGCCCGGGCTCACAGATACGCAGTATTTT.

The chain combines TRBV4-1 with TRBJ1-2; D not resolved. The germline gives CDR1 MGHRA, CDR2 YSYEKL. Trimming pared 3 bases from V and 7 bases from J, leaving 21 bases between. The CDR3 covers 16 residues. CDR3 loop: CASSQGLGSSMGGYTF. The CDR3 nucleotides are TGCGCCAGCAGCCAGGGCCTAGGCTCGAGTATGGGTGGCTACACCTTC.

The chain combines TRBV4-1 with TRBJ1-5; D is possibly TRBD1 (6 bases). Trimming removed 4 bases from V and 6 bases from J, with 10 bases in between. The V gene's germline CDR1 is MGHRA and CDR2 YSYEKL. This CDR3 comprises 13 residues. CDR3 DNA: TGCGCCAGCAGCCGGGACAATCTTCAGCCCCAGCATTTT. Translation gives CASSRDNLQPQHF.

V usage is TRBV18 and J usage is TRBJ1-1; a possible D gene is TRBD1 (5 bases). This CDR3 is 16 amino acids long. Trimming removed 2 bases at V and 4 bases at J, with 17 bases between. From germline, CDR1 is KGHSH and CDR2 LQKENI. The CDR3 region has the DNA TGTGCCAGCTCACCAAACTCCTTAGTCGGGGGCACTGAAGCTTTCTTT. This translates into CASSPNSLVGGTEAFF.

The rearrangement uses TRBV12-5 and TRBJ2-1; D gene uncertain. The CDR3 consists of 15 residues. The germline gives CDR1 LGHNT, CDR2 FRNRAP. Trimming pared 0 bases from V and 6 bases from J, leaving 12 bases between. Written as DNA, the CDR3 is TGTGCTAGTGGTTTGGTTGCGACTTCTAGCAATGAGCAGTTCTTC. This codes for CASGLVATSSNEQFF.

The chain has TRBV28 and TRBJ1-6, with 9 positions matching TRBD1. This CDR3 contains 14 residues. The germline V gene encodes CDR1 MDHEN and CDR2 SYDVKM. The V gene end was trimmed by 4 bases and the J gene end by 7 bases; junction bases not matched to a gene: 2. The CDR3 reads CASSSGTGNSPLHF. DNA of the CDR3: TGTGCCAGCAGTTCCGGGACAGGGAATTCACCCCTCCACTTT.

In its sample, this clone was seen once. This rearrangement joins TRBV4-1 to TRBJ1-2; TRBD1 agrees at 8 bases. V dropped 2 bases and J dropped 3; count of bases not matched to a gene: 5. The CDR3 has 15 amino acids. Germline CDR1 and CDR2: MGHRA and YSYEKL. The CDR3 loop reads CASSQNQGAHYGYTF. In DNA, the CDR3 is TGCGCCAGCAGCCAAAATCAGGGGGCGCACTATGGCTACACCTTC.

The CDR3 nucleotides read TGTGCCAGCAGCTTAACGAGGACTAGCGTGAGCACAGATACGCAGTATTTT. Translated: CASSLTRTSVSTDTQYF. The chain employs TRBV7-8 and TRBJ2-3; 9 bases align to TRBD2. Germline V gives CDR1 SGHVS, CDR2 FQNEAQ. CDR3 size: 17 residues. Trimming at V came to 2 bases and at J to 0 bases, leaving 6 bases not matched to a gene.

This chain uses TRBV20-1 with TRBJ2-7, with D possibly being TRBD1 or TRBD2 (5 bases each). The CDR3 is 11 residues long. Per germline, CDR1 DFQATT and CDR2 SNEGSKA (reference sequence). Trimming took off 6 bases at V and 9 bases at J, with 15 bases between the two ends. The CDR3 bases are TGCAGTGCCCCGGGACCCAGCGGGCAGTACTTC. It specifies CSAPGPSGQYF.

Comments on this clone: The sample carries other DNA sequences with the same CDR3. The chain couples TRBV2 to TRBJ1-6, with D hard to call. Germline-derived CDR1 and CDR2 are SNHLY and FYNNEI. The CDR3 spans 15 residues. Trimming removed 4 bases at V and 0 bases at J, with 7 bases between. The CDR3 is CASSGGSSYNSPLHF. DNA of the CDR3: TGTGCCAGCAGTGGTGGGAGCTCCTATAATTCACCCCTCCACTTT.